This TCR beta chain came from a study of cytomegalovirus exposure and HLA in healthy donors (TCRdb year 2017). Regarding the research as a whole: According to a later analysis, one platform produced both the approximately 110 validation repertoires and the 670 or so repertoires of the first cohort. High-throughput TCR immunosequencing, statistical association of individual TCRs with disease status, and machine learning were combined to predict cytomegalovirus infection status. Besides the first cohort of some 670 subjects, a separate validation cohort made up of about 120 different subjects was used. The aim of the study was to test whether cataloging public T cell receptors could identify signatures of past pathogen exposure. Overall study outcomes, separate from this receptor: A few of the identified cytomegalovirus-associated TCR beta chains were confirmed in vitro to be specific for cytomegalovirus antigens. The study listed 164 TCR beta chains as associated with cytomegalovirus. Subsequent analysis determined that TCRs grouped into clusters in the first cohort also showed a tendency toward co-occurrence across the 120 or so validation repertoires, and approximately 94% of cluster scores exceeded 0. A later analysis lacked HLA typing for the validation cohort, so it scored co-occurrence in that cohort across all 120 repertoires. While some public TCRs were present in many individuals, most TCR sequences turned up only very rarely across donors. It was suggested by the authors that the approach could potentially be generalized to other disease states and immunological phenotypes. In both the original and validation cohorts, the classifier was reported to diagnose cytomegalovirus status with high specificity and sensitivity.

The donors were included in the validation cohort of approximately 120 subjects, a group kept apart from the approximately 670-subject first cohort. The library was made by the immunoSEQ multiplex PCR assay. The paper's processing steps were these. A statistical classification framework was built for diagnosing cytomegalovirus status from the catalog of TCR beta chain sequences. In its TCRdb copy, this immuneACCESS table keeps in-frame sequences only and misses some clones. Where compared with another copy, unresolved V genes explain less than half of these, and the others have no known cause. That table gives V, J and clone size, and the DNA gave D and trimming. This sample is represented by about 140,000 clones; 70% to 85% of them were singletons. Roughly 27% of the sample goes to the ten largest clones. Comments on this clone: The specificity of this receptor is unknown. Qualities for individual bases were not recorded, and no much larger clone is one base off.

Source material: PBMCs. This sequence was found in a man younger than 40 in good health and CMV-seropositive.

The CDR3 has the sequence CASSLELPGTYEQYF. The DNA sequence is given as TGTGCCAGCAGCTTAGAGTTGCCAGGGACCTACGAGCAGTACTTC. This chain is built from TRBV7-8 and TRBJ2-7; the best D guess is TRBD1, with 5 bases matching. The CDR3 goes from the cysteine to the phenylalanine over 15 residues. CDR3 DNA is the only sequence kept; it has 45 bases, read in frame from the first base. CDR1 and CDR2 (SGHVS, FQNEAQ) derive from the germline V gene. Trimming takes 1 base from V and 2 bases from J, and the germline ends sit 12 bases apart.